The TCR beta chain described here comes from a study of blood T cell repertoires in COVID-19. The data were produced by immunoSEQ multiplex PCR, yet TCRdb's version contains in-frame clones alone and is incomplete. The data show approximately 140,000 clones, 75% to 90% seen once. The CDR3 sequence is 15 residues long. V gave up 2 bases and J gave up 0 bases; unmatched junction bases: 2. The germline gives CDR1 SEHNR, CDR2 FQNEAQ (reference sequence). This clone has a single count. The chain combines TRBV7-9 with TRBJ1-1; 8 bases fit TRBD1. Sequencing input: peripheral blood. The receptor comes from an older woman with COVID-19, enrolled during active disease. DNA of the CDR3: TGTGCCAGCAGCTTATCAGGGGGCTTGAACACTGAAGCTTTCTTT. It specifies CASSLSGGLNTEAFF.